This T cell receptor beta chain was obtained from a study of PD-1 blockade in classical Hodgkin lymphoma. This clone was seen more than once but under ten times. Every patient was affected by relapse after autologous stem cell transplantation, while exposure to brentuximab vedotin was not uniform. The repertoire was sequenced with immunoSEQ multiplex PCR; TCRdb's copy has only in-frame clones and lacks some. The data contain about 93,000 clones, roughly four fifths of them singletons. V lost 5 bases to trimming and J lost 6 bases; unmatched junction nucleotides: 5. The CDR3 is 14 amino acids. Per the germline V gene, CDR1 is MDHEN and CDR2 is SYDVKM.

The gene calls are TRBV28 and TRBJ2-3; 10 positions match TRBD2. This sequence was found in a human donor with classical Hodgkin lymphoma. Sequencing was performed on peripheral blood mononuclear cells (PBMCs), taken before the second cycle of nivolumab. The CDR3 DNA follows: TGTGCCAGCAGTACTAGCGGGGTAGTGGATACGCAGTATTTT. This gives the protein CASSTSGVVDTQYF. The whole variable domain, remainder taken from reference TRBV28 and TRBJ2-3, is DVKVTQSSRYLVKRTGEKVFLECVQDMDHENMFWYRQDPGLGLRLIYFSYDVKMKEKGDIPEGYSVSREKKERFSLILESASTNQTSMYLCASSTSGVVDTQYFGPGTRLTVL.